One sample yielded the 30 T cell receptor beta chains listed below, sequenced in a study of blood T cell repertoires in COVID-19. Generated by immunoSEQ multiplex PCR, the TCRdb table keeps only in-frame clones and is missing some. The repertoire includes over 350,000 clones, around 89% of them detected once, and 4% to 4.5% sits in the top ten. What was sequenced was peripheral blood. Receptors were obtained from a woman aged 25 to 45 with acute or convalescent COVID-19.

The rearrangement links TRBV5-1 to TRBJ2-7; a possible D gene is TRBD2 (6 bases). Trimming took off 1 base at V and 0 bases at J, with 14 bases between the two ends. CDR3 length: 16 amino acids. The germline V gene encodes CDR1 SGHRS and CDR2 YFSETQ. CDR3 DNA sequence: TGCGCCAGCAGCTTGCTAGGGTCGACTAGCTCCTACGAGCAGTACTTC. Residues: CASSLLGSTSSYEQYF.

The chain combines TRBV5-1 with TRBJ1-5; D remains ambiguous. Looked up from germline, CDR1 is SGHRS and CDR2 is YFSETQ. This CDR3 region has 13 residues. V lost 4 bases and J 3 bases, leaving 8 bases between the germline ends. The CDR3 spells CASSGGDNQPQHF. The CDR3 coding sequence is TGCGCCAGCAGCGGCGGGGACAATCAGCCCCAGCATTTT.

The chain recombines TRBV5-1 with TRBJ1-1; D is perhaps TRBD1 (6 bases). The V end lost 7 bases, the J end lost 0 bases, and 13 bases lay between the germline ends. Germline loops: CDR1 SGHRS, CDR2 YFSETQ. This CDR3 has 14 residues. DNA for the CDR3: TGCGCCAGCTCTTCGGGGGGCATGAACACTGAAGCTTTCTTT. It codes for CASSSGGMNTEAFF.

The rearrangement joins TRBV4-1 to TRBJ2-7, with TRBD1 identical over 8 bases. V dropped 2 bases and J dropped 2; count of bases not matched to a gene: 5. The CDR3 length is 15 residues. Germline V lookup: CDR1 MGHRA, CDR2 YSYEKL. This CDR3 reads CASSQTSTGAYEQYF. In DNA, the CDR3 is TGCGCCAGCAGCCAAACGTCGACAGGGGCCTACGAGCAGTACTTC.

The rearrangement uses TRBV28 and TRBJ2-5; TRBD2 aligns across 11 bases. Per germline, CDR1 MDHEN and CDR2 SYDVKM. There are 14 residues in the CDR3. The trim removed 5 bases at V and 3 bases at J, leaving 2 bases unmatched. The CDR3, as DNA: TGTGCCAGCAGTCAGACTAGCGGGGAAGAGACCCAGTACTTC. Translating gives CASSQTSGEETQYF.

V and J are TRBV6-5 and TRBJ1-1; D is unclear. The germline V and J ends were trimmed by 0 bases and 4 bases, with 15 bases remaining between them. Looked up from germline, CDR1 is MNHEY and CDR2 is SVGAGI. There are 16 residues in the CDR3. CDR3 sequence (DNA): TGTGCCAGCAGTTACTCGAGAACGGAGGGTTTCACTGAAGCTTTCTTT. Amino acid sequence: CASSYSRTEGFTEAFF.

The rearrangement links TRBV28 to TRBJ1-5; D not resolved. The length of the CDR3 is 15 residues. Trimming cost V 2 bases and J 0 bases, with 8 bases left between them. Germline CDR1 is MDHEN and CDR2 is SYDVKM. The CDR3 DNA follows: TGTGCCAGCAGTTTAGACGGGTATAGCAATCAGCCCCAGCATTTT. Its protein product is CASSLDGYSNQPQHF.

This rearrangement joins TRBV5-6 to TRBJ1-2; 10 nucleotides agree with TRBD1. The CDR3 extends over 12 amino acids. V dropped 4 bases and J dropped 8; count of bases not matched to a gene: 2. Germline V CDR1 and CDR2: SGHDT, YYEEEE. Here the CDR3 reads CASSGDRGGYTF. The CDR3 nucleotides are TGTGCCAGCAGCGGGGACAGGGGAGGCTACACCTTC.

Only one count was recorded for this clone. CDR3 loop: CASSQTGSTEAFF. CDR3 nucleotides: TGCGCCAGCAGCCAAACAGGGAGCACTGAAGCTTTCTTT. V is TRBV4-1 and J is TRBJ1-1, with D perhaps TRBD1 (6 bases). The germline V gene has CDR1 MGHRA and CDR2 YSYEKL. V dropped 2 bases and J dropped 4 bases, with 8 bases sitting between them. This CDR3 contains 13 residues.

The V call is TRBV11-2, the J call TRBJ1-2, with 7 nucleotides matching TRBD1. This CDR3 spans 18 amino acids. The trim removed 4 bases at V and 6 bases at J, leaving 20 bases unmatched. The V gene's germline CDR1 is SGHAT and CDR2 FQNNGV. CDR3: CASSSISGPKNRGDGYTF. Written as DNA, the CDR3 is TGTGCCAGCAGCTCCATTAGCGGCCCCAAAAACAGGGGAGATGGCTACACCTTC.

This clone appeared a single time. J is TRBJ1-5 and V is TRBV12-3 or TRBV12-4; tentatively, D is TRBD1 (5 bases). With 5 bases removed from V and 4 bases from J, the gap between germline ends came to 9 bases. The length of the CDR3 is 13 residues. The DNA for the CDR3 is TGTGCCAGCAGTCCCAGACAGAATCAGCCCCAGCATTTT. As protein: CASSPRQNQPQHF.

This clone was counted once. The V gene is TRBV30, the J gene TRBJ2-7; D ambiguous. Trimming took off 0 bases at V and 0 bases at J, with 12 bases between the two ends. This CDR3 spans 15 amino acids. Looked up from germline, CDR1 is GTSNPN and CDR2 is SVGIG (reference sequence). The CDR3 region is CAWSVTTASSYEQYF. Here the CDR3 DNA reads TGTGCCTGGAGTGTGACGACTGCGAGCTCCTACGAGCAGTACTTC.

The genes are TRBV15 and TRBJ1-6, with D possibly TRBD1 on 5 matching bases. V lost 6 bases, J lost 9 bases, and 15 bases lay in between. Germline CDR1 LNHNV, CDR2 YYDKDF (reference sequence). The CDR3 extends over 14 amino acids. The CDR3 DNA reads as TGTGCCACCAGAAACAGGCGGGGTGCTTCACCCCTCCACTTT. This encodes CATRNRRGASPLHF.

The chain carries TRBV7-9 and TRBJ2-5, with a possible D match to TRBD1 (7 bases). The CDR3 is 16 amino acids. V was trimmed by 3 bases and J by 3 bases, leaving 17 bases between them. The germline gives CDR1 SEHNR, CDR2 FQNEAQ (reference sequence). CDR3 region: CASSFPNPGGKETQYF. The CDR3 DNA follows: TGTGCCAGCAGCTTCCCGAACCCAGGGGGGAAAGAGACCCAGTACTTC.

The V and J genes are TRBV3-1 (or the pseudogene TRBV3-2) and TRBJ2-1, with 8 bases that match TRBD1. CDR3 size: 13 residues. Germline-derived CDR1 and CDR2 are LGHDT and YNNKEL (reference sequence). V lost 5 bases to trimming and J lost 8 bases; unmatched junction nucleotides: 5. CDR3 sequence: CASSKQGVYEQFF. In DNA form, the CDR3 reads TGTGCCAGCAGCAAACAGGGGGTGTATGAGCAGTTCTTC.

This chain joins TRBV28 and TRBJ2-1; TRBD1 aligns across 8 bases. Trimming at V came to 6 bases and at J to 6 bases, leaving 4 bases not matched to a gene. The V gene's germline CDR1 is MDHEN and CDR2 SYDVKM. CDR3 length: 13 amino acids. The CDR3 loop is CASRQGAINEQFF. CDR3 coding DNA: TGTGCCAGCAGGCAGGGGGCAATCAATGAGCAGTTCTTC.

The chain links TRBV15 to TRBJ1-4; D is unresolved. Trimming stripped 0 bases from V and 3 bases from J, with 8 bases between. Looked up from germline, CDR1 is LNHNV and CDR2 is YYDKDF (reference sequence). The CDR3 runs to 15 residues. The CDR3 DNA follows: TGTGCCACCAGCAGAGATAACCGCGCTAATGAAAAACTGTTTTTT. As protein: CATSRDNRANEKLFF.

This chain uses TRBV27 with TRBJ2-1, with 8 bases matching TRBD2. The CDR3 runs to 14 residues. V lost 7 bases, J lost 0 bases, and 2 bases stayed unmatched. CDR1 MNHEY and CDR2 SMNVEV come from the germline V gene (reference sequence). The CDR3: CASKSGGSYNEQFF. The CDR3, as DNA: TGTGCCAGCAAGAGCGGGGGCTCCTACAATGAGCAGTTCTTC.

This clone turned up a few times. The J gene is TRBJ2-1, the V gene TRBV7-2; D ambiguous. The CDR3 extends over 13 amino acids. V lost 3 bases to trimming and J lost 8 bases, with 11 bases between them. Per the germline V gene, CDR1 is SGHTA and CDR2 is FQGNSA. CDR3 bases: TGTGCCAGCAGCTTGCGTGGTTACGATGAGCAGTTCTTC. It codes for CASSLRGYDEQFF.

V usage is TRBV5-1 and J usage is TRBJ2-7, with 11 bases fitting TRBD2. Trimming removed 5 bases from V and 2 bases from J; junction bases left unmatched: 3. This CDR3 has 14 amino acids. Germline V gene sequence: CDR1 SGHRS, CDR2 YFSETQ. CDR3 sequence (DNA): TGCGCCAGCAGACTTAGCGGGGGGGCCTACGAGCAGTACTTC. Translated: CASRLSGGAYEQYF.

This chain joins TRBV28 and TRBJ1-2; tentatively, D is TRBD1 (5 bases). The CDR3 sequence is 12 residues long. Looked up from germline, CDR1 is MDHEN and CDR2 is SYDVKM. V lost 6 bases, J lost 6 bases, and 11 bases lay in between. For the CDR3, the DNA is TGTGCCAGCAGAATAGGGGTCGATGGCTACACCTTC. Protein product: CASRIGVDGYTF.

CDR3: CASSIESGGAYNEQFF. DNA of the CDR3: TGTGCCAGTAGTATAGAAAGCGGGGGGGCTTACAATGAGCAGTTCTTC. The V and J genes are TRBV19 and TRBJ2-1, with 10 bases aligning to TRBD2. CDR3 length: 16 amino acids. Germline CDR1 reads LNHDA; CDR2 reads SQIVND (reference sequence). The junction had 3 bases not matched to a gene; V was cut back by 0 bases and J by 4 bases.

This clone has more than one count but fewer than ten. The CDR3 coding sequence is TGTGCCAGCAGTGAATATGGGCAAGAAGCTTTCTTT. This translates into CASSEYGQEAFF. The rearrangement links TRBV6-1 to TRBJ1-1; D is undetermined. This CDR3 is built from 12 residues. In germline, CDR1 is MNHNS, CDR2 SASEGT. Trimming stripped 2 bases from V and 8 bases from J, with 9 bases between.

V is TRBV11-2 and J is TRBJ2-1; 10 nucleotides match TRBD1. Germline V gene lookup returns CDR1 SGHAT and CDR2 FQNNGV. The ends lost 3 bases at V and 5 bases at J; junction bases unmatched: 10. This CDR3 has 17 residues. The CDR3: CASSFSQGTGVHNEQFF. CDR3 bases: TGTGCCAGCAGCTTCTCCCAAGGGACAGGGGTGCACAATGAGCAGTTCTTC. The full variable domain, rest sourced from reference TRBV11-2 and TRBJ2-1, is EAGVAQSPRYKIIEKRQSVAFWCNPISGHATLYWYQQILGQGPKLLIQFQNNGVVDDSQLPKDRFSAERLKGVDSTLKIQPAKLEDSAVYLCASSFSQGTGVHNEQFFGPGTRLTVL.

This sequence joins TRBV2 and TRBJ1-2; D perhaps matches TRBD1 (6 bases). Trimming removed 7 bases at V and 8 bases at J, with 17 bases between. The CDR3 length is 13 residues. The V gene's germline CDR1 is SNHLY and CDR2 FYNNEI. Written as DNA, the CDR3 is TGTGCCAGCACCGGAAACAGGGTTGAGGGCTACACCTTC. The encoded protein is CASTGNRVEGYTF.

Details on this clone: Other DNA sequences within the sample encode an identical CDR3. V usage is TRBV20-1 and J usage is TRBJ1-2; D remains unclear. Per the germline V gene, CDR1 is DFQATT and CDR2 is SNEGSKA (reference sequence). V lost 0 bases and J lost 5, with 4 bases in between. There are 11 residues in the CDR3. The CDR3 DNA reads TGCAGTGCTAGAGATCGGTATGGCTACACCTTC. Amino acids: CSARDRYGYTF.

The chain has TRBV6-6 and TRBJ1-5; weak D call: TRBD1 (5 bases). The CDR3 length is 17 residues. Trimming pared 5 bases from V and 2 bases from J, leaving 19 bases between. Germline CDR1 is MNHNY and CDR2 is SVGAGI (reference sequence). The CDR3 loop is CASSRFSQVYGNQPQHF. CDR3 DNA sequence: TGTGCCAGCAGTCGATTCTCACAGGTTTATGGCAATCAGCCCCAGCATTTT.

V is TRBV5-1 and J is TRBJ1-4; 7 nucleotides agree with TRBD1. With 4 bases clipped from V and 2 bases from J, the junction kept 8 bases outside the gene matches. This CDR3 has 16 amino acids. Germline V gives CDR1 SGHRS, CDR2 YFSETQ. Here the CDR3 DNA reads TGCGCCAGCAGCGAAGGGGGCGGATTCACTAATGAAAAACTGTTTTTT. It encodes CASSEGGGFTNEKLFF.

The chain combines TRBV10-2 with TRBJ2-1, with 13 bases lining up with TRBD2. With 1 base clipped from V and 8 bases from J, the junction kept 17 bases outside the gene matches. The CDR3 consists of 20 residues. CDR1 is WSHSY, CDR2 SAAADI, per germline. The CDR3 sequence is CASSELGTSGVTAYVDEQFF. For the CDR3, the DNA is TGCGCCAGCAGTGAGTTAGGGACTAGCGGGGTTACTGCTTATGTCGATGAGCAGTTCTTC.

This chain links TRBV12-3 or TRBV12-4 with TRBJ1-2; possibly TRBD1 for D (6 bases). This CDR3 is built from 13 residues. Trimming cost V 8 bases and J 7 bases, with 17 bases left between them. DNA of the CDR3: TGTGCCAGCCGGGGTGCGGGGGCTCGTGGCTACACCTTC. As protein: CASRGAGARGYTF.